Below, 12 T cell receptor beta chains from the same sample are listed, as sequenced in a study of T cell responses to AZD1222 COVID-19 vaccine. Method: immunoSEQ multiplex PCR; TCRdb's copy keeps in-frame clones and lacks some. This sample carries 65,000 to 85,000 clones, 75% to 90% of them seen once, and the ten largest clones take under 11%. This sample comprised peripheral blood, obtained 28 days after the second AZD1222 dose. The receptors were sampled from an adult who received the AZD1222 COVID-19 vaccine.

The CDR3 reads CASSLDGHTEAFF. CDR3 bases: TGCGCCAGCAGCCTGGACGGTCACACTGAAGCTTTCTTT. V is TRBV5-1 and J is TRBJ1-1; D not certain. CDR1 is SGHRS and CDR2 is YFSETQ in the germline V gene. This CDR3 is built from 13 residues. The V gene lost 4 bases and the J gene lost 3 bases, with 10 bases spanning the gap. Looking up the rest from reference TRBV5-1 and TRBJ1-1 gives the full variable domain: KAGVTQTPRYLIKTRGQQVTLSCSPISGHRSVSWYQQTPGQGLQFLFEYFSETQRNKGNFPGRFSGRQFSNSRSEMNVSTLELGDSALYLCASSLDGHTEAFFGQGTRLTVV.

The J gene is TRBJ2-3, the V gene TRBV10-3; 7 positions agree with TRBD2. The CDR3 covers 16 residues. Trimming at V came to 3 bases and at J to 1 base, leaving 7 bases not matched to a gene. Germline V gene data show CDR1 as ENHRY and CDR2 as SYGVKD. The CDR3 bases are TGTGCCATCAGTGATAGATTCCTAGCGGGCACAGATACGCAGTATTTT. This translates into CAISDRFLAGTDTQYF.

The chain has TRBV28 and TRBJ1-2, with 9 bases lining up with TRBD1. Germline CDR1 and CDR2: MDHEN and SYDVKM. This CDR3 is built from 13 residues. Trimming at V came to 6 bases and at J to 5 bases, leaving 4 bases not matched to a gene. DNA of the CDR3: TGTGCCAGCAGACCACAGGGGGCTTATGGCTACACCTTC. Translating gives CASRPQGAYGYTF.

The chain joins TRBV5-6 to TRBJ1-4; the match to TRBD1 covers 8 bases. With V trimmed by 3 bases and J by 7 bases, 14 bases remained unmatched. Per the germline V gene, CDR1 is SGHDT and CDR2 is YYEEEE. The CDR3 consists of 17 residues. The chain's CDR3 is CASSSLGQVTGSEKLFF. CDR3 coding DNA: TGTGCCAGCAGCTCCCTGGGACAGGTGACGGGCAGTGAAAAACTGTTTTTT.

The chain is built from TRBV7-2 and TRBJ2-7, with D possibly TRBD1 on 5 matching bases. CDR1 is SGHTA, CDR2 FQGNSA, per germline. The germline V and J ends were trimmed by 7 bases and 0 bases, with 13 bases remaining between them. The CDR3 is made up of 14 amino acids. CDR3 coding DNA: TGTGCCAGCAAACAAAGGGGCAACTCCTACGAGCAGTACTTC. Its protein is CASKQRGNSYEQYF.

This sequence joins TRBV11-2 and TRBJ1-2; D not resolved. Germline CDR1 SGHAT, CDR2 FQNNGV. CDR3 length: 13 amino acids. Trimming left V 3 bases short and J 3 bases short, with 8 bases between. In nucleotides, the CDR3 is TGTGCCAGCAGCTTCGGGGATTACTATGGCTACACCTTC. It encodes CASSFGDYYGYTF.

The chain recombines TRBV19 with TRBJ1-1; D not certain. In germline, CDR1 is LNHDA, CDR2 SQIVND (reference sequence). The CDR3 consists of 13 residues. V was pared by 7 bases and J by 1 base, with 10 bases between. CDR3 protein: CASKVRGNTEAFF. The CDR3 DNA sequence: TGTGCCAGTAAGGTTCGAGGGAACACTGAAGCTTTCTTT. Full variable domain (missing parts from reference TRBV19 and TRBJ1-1): DGGITQSPKYLFRKEGQNVTLSCEQNLNHDAMYWYRQDPGQGLRLIYYSQIVNDFQKGDIAEGYSVSREKKESFPLTVTSAQKNPTAFYLCASKVRGNTEAFFGQGTRLTVV.

By frequency in the sample, this clone is medium-sized (0.01 to 0.1%). V is TRBV7-9 and J is TRBJ2-3; unclear D gene. Germline V gives CDR1 SEHNR, CDR2 FQNEAQ (reference sequence). The V end lost 0 bases, the J end lost 2 bases, and 9 bases lay between the germline ends. This CDR3 is built from 15 residues. CDR3 in DNA: TGTGCCAGCAGCTTAGCGCGTCCAGTCACAGATACGCAGTATTTT. This gives the protein CASSLARPVTDTQYF.

The chain employs TRBV28 and TRBJ1-1, with a tentative D call TRBD1 (5 bases). The CDR3 is 15 amino acids. Germline V gene data show CDR1 as MDHEN and CDR2 as SYDVKM. Trimming took 2 bases from V and 4 from J, leaving 14 bases between them. The CDR3 region is CASSLDIGALTEAFF. CDR3 nucleotide sequence: TGTGCCAGCAGTTTAGATATTGGGGCCCTCACTGAAGCTTTCTTT.

J is TRBJ2-7 and V is TRBV19, with unresolved D. The CDR3 is 15 amino acids. Trimming took off 10 bases at V and 6 bases at J, with 25 bases between the two ends. Germline V gives CDR1 LNHDA, CDR2 SQIVND (reference sequence). The CDR3 nucleotides read TGTGCCACCTCATCGGCCCTCCGCGACCCAAGCGAGCAGTACTTC. This translates into CATSSALRDPSEQYF.

This chain joins TRBV28 and TRBJ1-6, with TRBD1 matching over 9 bases. Trimming removed 3 bases from V and 8 bases from J; junction bases left unmatched: 5. CDR3 length: 15 amino acids. CDR1 MDHEN and CDR2 SYDVKM come from the germline V gene. The CDR3 region is CASSFLWTGDSPLHF. The CDR3 region has the DNA TGTGCCAGCAGTTTTTTATGGACAGGGGATTCACCCCTCCACTTT.

The chain links TRBV7-2 to TRBJ2-2, with 9 bases lining up with TRBD2. The CDR3 runs 16 residues. J was trimmed by 1 base and V by 4 bases; bases with no gene match: 4. CDR1 SGHTA and CDR2 FQGNSA come from the germline V gene. CDR3 loop: CASSSRLAENTGELFF. The CDR3 DNA is TGTGCCAGCAGCTCCCGACTAGCGGAGAACACCGGGGAGCTGTTTTTT.